The clone carrying this T cell receptor beta chain was seen a few times. The table came from immunoSEQ multiplex PCR; TCRdb's copy has only in-frame clones and leaves some out. Of approximately 50,000 clones listed, more than 90% are singletons. The data were taken from a study of blood T cell repertoires in COVID-19. As for the study in general: The origin of the acute and convalescent COVID-19 samples was the United States, Italy and Spain.

CDR1 and CDR2 (germline): SGHRS, YFSETQ. This CDR3 comprises 17 residues. V dropped 4 bases and J dropped 0; count of bases not matched to a gene: 9. The chain joins TRBV5-1 to TRBJ1-2; 10 bases align to TRBD1. This clonotype was obtained from a man in his fifties or sixties with active COVID-19. The sample comprised peripheral blood. The CDR3 loop is CASSDDRGQVANYGYTF. CDR3 DNA sequence: TGCGCCAGCAGCGATGACAGGGGGCAAGTAGCTAACTATGGCTACACCTTC.